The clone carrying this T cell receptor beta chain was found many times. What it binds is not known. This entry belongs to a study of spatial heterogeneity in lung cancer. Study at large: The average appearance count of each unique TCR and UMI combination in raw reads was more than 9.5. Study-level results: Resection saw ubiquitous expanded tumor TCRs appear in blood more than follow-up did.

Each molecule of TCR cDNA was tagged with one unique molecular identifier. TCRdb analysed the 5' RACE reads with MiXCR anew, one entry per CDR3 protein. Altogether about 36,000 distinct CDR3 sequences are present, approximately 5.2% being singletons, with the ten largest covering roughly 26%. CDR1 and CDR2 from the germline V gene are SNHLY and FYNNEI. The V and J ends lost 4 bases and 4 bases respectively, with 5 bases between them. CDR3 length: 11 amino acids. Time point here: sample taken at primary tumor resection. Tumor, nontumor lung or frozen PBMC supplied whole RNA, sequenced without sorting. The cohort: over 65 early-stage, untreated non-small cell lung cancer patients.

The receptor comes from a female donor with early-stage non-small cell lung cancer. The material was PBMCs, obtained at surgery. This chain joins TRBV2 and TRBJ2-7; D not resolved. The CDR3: CASSVLYEQYF. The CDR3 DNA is TGTGCCAGCAGTGTCCTTTACGAGCAGTACTTC.